The 22 T cell receptor beta chains presented below share a single source sample, sequenced in a study of blood T cell repertoires in COVID-19. Method: immunoSEQ multiplex PCR; TCRdb's copy keeps in-frame clones and lacks some. This table has approximately 390,000 clones, over 75% appearing once. Specimen: PBMCs or T cells enriched from blood (not recorded which). These receptors were collected from a woman in her thirties or forties with acute COVID-19.

This clone was found once. Other DNA sequences within the sample encode an identical CDR3. The gene calls are TRBV2 and TRBJ1-1; 7 bases agree with TRBD1. Germline trimming cut 4 bases from V and 1 base from J; bases unmatched to any gene: 3. This CDR3 is 14 amino acids long. CDR1 is SNHLY, CDR2 FYNNEI, per germline. The CDR3 DNA follows: TGTGCCAGCAGTGCGGACAGGTGGAACACTGAAGCTTTCTTT. Its protein is CASSADRWNTEAFF.

CDR3: CAWGGGEEGEKLFF. The CDR3, as DNA: TGTGCCTGGGGCGGAGGGGAAGAGGGTGAAAAACTGTTTTTT. The genes are TRBV30 and TRBJ1-4, with D possibly matching TRBD1 (5 bases). The CDR3 loop spans 14 amino acids. Trimming pared 5 bases from V and 7 bases from J, leaving 17 bases between. Germline loops: CDR1 GTSNPN, CDR2 SVGIG (reference sequence).

A few counts support this clone. The chain uses TRBV27 and TRBJ2-7, with D maybe TRBD2 (6 bases). Germline lookup yields CDR1 MNHEY and CDR2 SMNVEV (reference sequence). Trimming shortened V by 6 bases and J by 0 bases, and 15 bases separated the two germline ends. The CDR3 spans 15 residues. The CDR3 DNA reads TGTGCCAGCAGCCCCCGGGGGTTAAGCTCCTACGAGCAGTACTTC. Translation gives CASSPRGLSSYEQYF.

This clone showed up just a few times. At one end, the junction sequence differs from germline, possibly due to a read error. The chain links TRBV29-1 to TRBJ2-2; TRBD1 aligns across 7 bases. The length of the CDR3 is 13 residues. Germline loops: CDR1 SQVTM, CDR2 ANQGSEA. Here the CDR3 DNA reads TGCAGTGTTGGGACAGCGAACACCGGGGAGCTGTTTTTT. Encoded protein: CSVGTANTGELFF.

The chain recombines TRBV3-1 (or the pseudogene TRBV3-2) with TRBJ2-2; D might be TRBD1 (6 bases). Between the trimmed V and J ends, which lost 7 bases and 6 bases, there was a span of 21 bases. The CDR3 length is 16 residues. Germline loops: CDR1 LGHDT, CDR2 YNNKEL (reference sequence). CDR3 in amino acids: CASTQDIRAGAGELFF. The DNA for the CDR3 is TGTGCCAGCACCCAGGATATCCGTGCAGGGGCCGGGGAGCTGTTTTTT.

DNA of the CDR3: TGTGCCACCCGGTCCGGGGGTAGTCGAGCAGATACGCAGTATTTT. This sequence encodes CATRSGGSRADTQYF. This sequence joins TRBV19 and TRBJ2-3, with a weak D call TRBD2 (6 bases). The CDR3 is 15 residues long. Trimming took off 10 bases at V and 4 bases at J, with 21 bases between the two ends. Germline V CDR1 and CDR2: LNHDA, SQIVND (reference sequence). Drawing the rest from reference TRBV19 and TRBJ2-3, the complete variable domain is DGGITQSPKYLFRKEGQNVTLSCEQNLNHDAMYWYRQDPGQGLRLIYYSQIVNDFQKGDIAEGYSVSREKKESFPLTVTSAQKNPTAFYLCATRSGGSRADTQYFGPGTRLTVL.

CDR3 in amino acids: CASSQVIGRGADYNEQFF. The CDR3 nucleotides read TGCGCCAGCAGCCAAGTAATTGGGCGGGGGGCTGACTACAATGAGCAGTTCTTC. The chain recombines TRBV4-1 with TRBJ2-1; 8 bases agree with TRBD2. The germline V gene has CDR1 MGHRA and CDR2 YSYEKL. V dropped 1 base and J dropped 3; count of bases not matched to a gene: 11. The CDR3 extends over 18 amino acids.

This chain uses TRBV7-2 with TRBJ2-3, with 8 bases fitting TRBD2. The V gene's germline CDR1 is SGHTA and CDR2 FQGNSA. The CDR3 consists of 15 residues. Losses at the gene ends were 1 base for V and 4 bases for J; bases not matched to a gene: 4. The CDR3 sequence is CASSLGGLVPDTQYF. The DNA of the CDR3 is TGTGCCAGCAGCTTAGGGGGACTAGTGCCAGATACGCAGTATTTT.

The V gene is TRBV29-1, the J gene TRBJ2-1, with a tentative D call TRBD1 (6 bases). The CDR3 totals 11 residues. Germline CDR1 is SQVTM and CDR2 is ANQGSEA. Deletions cut 5 bases from V and 7 bases from J, with 9 bases between. For the CDR3, the DNA is TGCAGCGTTAAGGACAGTAATGAGCAGTTCTTC. Protein sequence: CSVKDSNEQFF.

This chain connects TRBV9 to TRBJ2-5; a weak D match, TRBD2 (6 bases). The CDR3 has 13 residues. V lost 4 bases to trimming and J lost 4 bases, with 11 bases between them. Germline lookup yields CDR1 SGDLS and CDR2 YYNGEE. The CDR3 DNA reads TGTGCCAGCAGCCCCCGGGGAGGAGAGACCCAGTACTTC. Translated: CASSPRGGETQYF. The full variable domain, its missing parts supplied by reference TRBV9 and TRBJ2-5, is DSGVTQTPKHLITATGQRVTLRCSPRSGDLSVYWYQQSLDQGLQFLIQYYNGEERAKGNILERFSAQQFPDLHSELNLSSLELGDSALYFCASSPRGGETQYFGPGTRLLVL.

Turning to this clone: Other DNA sequences of this sample code for an identical CDR3. The chain employs TRBV3-1 (or the pseudogene TRBV3-2) and TRBJ1-1, with 8 bases matching TRBD1. There are 14 residues in the CDR3. Germline CDR1 is LGHDT and CDR2 is YNNKEL (reference sequence). The trim removed 5 bases at V and 1 base at J, leaving 3 bases unmatched. CDR3 DNA sequence: TGTGCCAGCAGCACTGGGACAGGGAACACTGAAGCTTTCTTT. Translation: CASSTGTGNTEAFF.

This clone was detected a few times. The V and J genes are TRBV6-1 and TRBJ1-6, with D tentatively TRBD1 (5 bases). Looked up from germline, CDR1 is MNHNS and CDR2 is SASEGT. Trimming left V 1 base short and J 12 bases short, with 10 bases between. This CDR3 is built from 13 residues. The chain's CDR3 is CASSEGQGLPLHF. The CDR3 DNA reads TGTGCCAGCAGTGAAGGGCAGGGCTTACCCCTCCACTTT.

V is TRBV18 and J is TRBJ1-1; D unresolved. The germline V gene encodes CDR1 KGHSH and CDR2 LQKENI. The V gene lost 2 bases and the J gene lost 6 bases, with 10 bases spanning the gap. This CDR3 is 13 amino acids long. CDR3: CASSPARIAEAFF. The DNA for the CDR3 is TGTGCCAGCTCACCAGCCAGGATCGCTGAAGCTTTCTTT. The variable domain in full, completed from reference TRBV18 and TRBJ1-1, reads NAGVMQNPRHLVRRRGQEARLRCSPMKGHSHVYWYRQLPEEGLKFMVYLQKENIIDESGMPKERFSAEFPKEGPSILRIQQVVRGDSAAYFCASSPARIAEAFFGQGTRLTVV.

This chain connects TRBV27 to TRBJ2-2; D perhaps matches TRBD2 (6 bases). Trimming took off 1 base at V and 1 base at J, with 10 bases between the two ends. Germline V CDR1 and CDR2: MNHEY, SMNVEV (reference sequence). CDR3 length equals 16 residues. The CDR3 DNA is TGTGCCAGCAGTTTATGGGGGGAGTTGAACACCGGGGAGCTGTTTTTT. As protein: CASSLWGELNTGELFF.

The V and J genes are TRBV12-3 or TRBV12-4 and TRBJ2-3; D remains unclear. The CDR3 consists of 12 residues. V gave up 3 bases and J gave up 9 bases, with 10 bases separating them. In nucleotides, the CDR3 is TGTGCCAGCAGTTTTTCCTCCCGGACGCAGTATTTT. Its translation: CASSFSSRTQYF.

The chain employs TRBV6-5 and TRBJ1-2, with 8 bases fitting TRBD1. The CDR3 length is 13 residues. The J segment lost 8 bases and the V segment lost 4 bases, leaving 6 bases of the junction unmatched. Germline V gene lookup returns CDR1 MNHEY and CDR2 SVGAGI. The CDR3 nucleotides are TGTGCCAGCAGTTTCGGACAGGGTGGAGGCTACACCTTC. Amino acid sequence: CASSFGQGGGYTF.

The chain links TRBV18 to TRBJ2-5; 12 bases fit TRBD1. V lost 2 bases and J lost 5; bases outside the gene matches: 6. Germline CDR1 and CDR2: KGHSH and LQKENI. The CDR3 has 16 amino acids. This chain's CDR3 is CASSPIGTGGAETQYF. Here the CDR3 DNA reads TGTGCCAGCTCACCAATCGGGACAGGGGGCGCGGAGACCCAGTACTTC.

J is TRBJ2-3 and V is TRBV5-1; 8 bases align to TRBD2. V lost 4 bases, J lost 1 base, and 8 bases stayed unmatched. The length of the CDR3 is 16 residues. Germline lookup yields CDR1 SGHRS and CDR2 YFSETQ. Here the CDR3 DNA reads TGCGCCAGCAGCCCGATGGGGCGGGGGGGCACAGATACGCAGTATTTT. The encoded protein is CASSPMGRGGTDTQYF.

This rearrangement joins TRBV5-1 to TRBJ2-7; 15 positions agree with TRBD2. This CDR3 has 16 residues. V was pared by 2 bases and J by 4 bases, with 4 bases of the junction left unmatched. Germline CDR1 SGHRS, CDR2 YFSETQ. CDR3 nucleotides: TGCGCCAGCAGCTTATCGGGACTAGCGGGGGGATACGAGCAGTACTTC. Amino acid sequence: CASSLSGLAGGYEQYF.

V usage is TRBV2 and J usage is TRBJ2-3, with 7 bases that match TRBD1. J was trimmed by 0 bases and V by 10 bases; bases with no gene match: 7. The CDR3 totals 14 residues. Per germline, CDR1 SNHLY and CDR2 FYNNEI. CDR3 bases: TGTGCCACCCAAAGGGACAGAAGCACAGATACGCAGTATTTT. The encoded protein is CATQRDRSTDTQYF.

This clone was observed a single time. The chain employs TRBV9 and TRBJ2-7; a possible D gene is TRBD2 (6 bases). Trimming took off 10 bases at V and 0 bases at J, with 23 bases between the two ends. Germline assignment: CDR1 SGDLS and CDR2 YYNGEE. CDR3 length equals 16 residues. CDR3 in amino acids: CAPNGGTQKSSYEQYF. The CDR3 nucleotides are TGTGCCCCTAATGGGGGGACCCAAAAAAGCTCCTACGAGCAGTACTTC.

The rearrangement links TRBV11-3 to TRBJ2-2; the match to TRBD2 covers 8 bases. V dropped 5 bases and J dropped 5; count of bases not matched to a gene: 7. The germline gives CDR1 SGHNT, CDR2 YENEEA. The CDR3 spans 15 residues. The CDR3 sequence: CASSQLRGGTGELFF. The CDR3 nucleotides read TGTGCCAGCAGCCAACTACGGGGGGGGACCGGGGAGCTGTTTTTT.